These 18 T cell receptor beta chains were all obtained from the same sample, sequenced in a study of regulatory T cells in long-lasting Graves disease. Time point specified: newly diagnosed GD, antithyroid drugs for less than 3 months. Making the TCR library involved RNA that had been extracted from PBMCs. Arm-PCR of CDR3 regions and iRepertoire HTBI primers were the basis on which TCR beta libraries were built. TCRdb reprocessed the multiplex PCR reads with MiXCR, giving one entry per CDR3 protein. Of around 230,000 distinct CDR3 sequences listed, approximately 20% are singletons. The sequencing used peripheral blood mononuclear cells (PBMCs), collected at new diagnosis, from a patient treated with antithyroid drugs. All receptors derive from a female donor with Graves disease.

This clonotype has at least ten counts. J is TRBJ2-2 and V is TRBV7-2; TRBD2 aligns across 14 bases. Germline CDR1 and CDR2: SGHTA and FQGNSA. With V trimmed by 8 bases and J by 5 bases, 7 bases remained unmatched. This CDR3 comprises 16 residues. CDR3 loop: CASAPGLAGVTGELFF. The CDR3 nucleotides are TGTGCCAGCGCCCCGGGACTAGCGGGAGTGACCGGGGAGCTGTTTTTT.

Worth noting for this clonotype: This sequence may be a read error, since a much larger clone differs from it by one base. As the CDR3 is not closed by the conserved phenylalanine or tryptophan, this likely results from a read error. V and J are TRBV12-3 or TRBV12-4 and TRBJ1-5, with a possible D match to TRBD1 (6 bases). The CDR3 is made up of 14 amino acids. V lost 4 bases and J 4 bases, leaving 11 bases between the germline ends. DNA of the CDR3: TGTGCCAGCAGTTCTCGACAGGTTAATCAGCCCCAGCATTCT. This codes for CASSSRQVNQPQHS.

This clonotype was counted at least ten times. This sequence joins TRBV6-1 and TRBJ2-7; the match to TRBD2 covers 9 bases. The junction had 11 bases not matched to a gene; V was cut back by 7 bases and J by 1 base. The CDR3 is 16 amino acids. The germline CDR1 and CDR2 sequences are MNHNS and SASEGT. The CDR3 sequence: CASKGTTTSGSYEQYF. The DNA for the CDR3 is TGTGCCAGCAAAGGGACGACGACTAGCGGATCCTACGAGCAGTACTTC.

There are many counts of this clonotype. The V gene is TRBV6-1, the J gene TRBJ1-2; D call uncertain. The ends were cut back, 7 bases at V and 4 bases at J, with 10 bases in the middle. CDR1 and CDR2 (germline): MNHNS, SASEGT. The CDR3 has 12 residues. This CDR3 is CASNLGGYGYTF. As DNA, the CDR3 is TGTGCCAGCAACCTGGGTGGCTATGGCTACACCTTC.

This clonotype was picked up many times. The CDR3 region is CASSELMWGADGYTF. The CDR3 region has the DNA TGTGCCAGCAGTGAATTAATGTGGGGGGCGGATGGCTACACCTTC. The chain is built from TRBV2 and TRBJ1-2, with D tentatively TRBD1 (6 bases). Germline V lookup: CDR1 SNHLY, CDR2 FYNNEI. The CDR3 is 15 residues long. V lost 2 bases to trimming and J lost 6 bases, with 16 bases between them.

This clonotype was seen many times. The rearrangement uses TRBV20-1 and TRBJ2-1; D call uncertain. CDR3 length: 12 amino acids. Looked up from germline, CDR1 is DFQATT and CDR2 is SNEGSKA (reference sequence). V was shortened by 6 bases and J by 5 bases, with 11 bases between the two germline ends. DNA of the CDR3: TGCAGTGCGGGAAGAACACACAATGAGCAGTTCTTC. It translates to CSAGRTHNEQFF.

This clonotype was seen a few times. The V and J genes are TRBV4-3 and TRBJ1-2; D not resolved. This CDR3 contains 16 residues. V was shortened by 0 bases and J by 3 bases, with 14 bases between the two germline ends. Germline V gives CDR1 LGHNA, CDR2 YSLEER. DNA of the CDR3: TGCGCCAGCAGCCAAGATCTAGGGCACAATGACTATGGCTACACCTTC. This encodes CASSQDLGHNDYGYTF.

Many counts were recorded for this clonotype. J is TRBJ2-7 and V is TRBV20-1; D possibly corresponds to TRBD2 (7 bases). CDR3 length: 15 residues. Germline V CDR1 and CDR2: DFQATT, SNEGSKA (reference sequence). V was clipped by 5 bases and J by 0 bases, with 17 bases between them. The CDR3 here is CSAEGVERGSYEQYF. The CDR3, as DNA: TGCAGTGCTGAGGGGGTGGAGCGGGGCTCCTACGAGCAGTACTTC.

This clonotype occurred many times. This rearrangement joins TRBV27 to TRBJ2-1; 8 bases agree with TRBD1. V lost 7 bases to trimming and J lost 2 bases; unmatched junction nucleotides: 7. The germline CDR1 and CDR2 sequences are MNHEY and SMNVEV (reference sequence). The CDR3 spans 15 residues. The CDR3 spells CASTDRDRPYNEQFF. The CDR3 coding sequence is TGTGCCAGCACGGACAGGGATCGTCCCTACAATGAGCAGTTCTTC.

The chain uses TRBV19 and TRBJ2-1; no clear D gene. This CDR3 is built from 13 residues. The germline V gene encodes CDR1 LNHDA and CDR2 SQIVND (reference sequence). V lost 1 base and J 8 bases, leaving 9 bases between the germline ends. In DNA, the CDR3 is TGTGCCAGTAGTATAGGGCCGTTCGATGAGCAGTTCTTC. It specifies CASSIGPFDEQFF.

This clonotype has at least ten counts. At one end, the junction sequence differs from germline, possibly due to a read error. The CDR3 here is CASSLLAGGTGELFF. As DNA, the CDR3 is TGCGCCAGCAGCTTACTAGCGGGAGGAACCGGGGAGCTGTTTTTT. This rearrangement joins TRBV5-6 to TRBJ2-2; 12 bases map to TRBD2. Germline V CDR1 and CDR2: SGHDT, YYEEEE. This CDR3 spans 15 amino acids.

This clonotype was detected ten times or more. The CDR3 reads CASSFNGYNEQFF. The CDR3 DNA reads as TGTGCCAGCAGTTTTAACGGTTACAATGAGCAGTTCTTC. The chain joins TRBV12-3 or TRBV12-4 to TRBJ2-1; the D is unclear. This CDR3 spans 13 amino acids. V was pared by 3 bases and J by 4 bases, with 7 bases between.

The sample holds many counts of this clonotype. The chain uses TRBV27 and TRBJ1-2, with a tentative D call TRBD1 (5 bases). The V end was cut by 0 bases, the J end by 4 bases, with 12 bases between. CDR1 and CDR2 (germline): MNHEY, SMNVEV (reference sequence). The CDR3 extends over 15 amino acids. The DNA for the CDR3 is TGTGCCAGCAGTTTATCCCGGGGGACCGGCTATGGCTACACCTTC. Protein product: CASSLSRGTGYGYTF.

J is TRBJ1-4 and V is TRBV7-9; D is ambiguous. Per the germline V gene, CDR1 is SEHNR and CDR2 is FQNEAQ (reference sequence). The CDR3 spans 17 residues. V was trimmed by 1 base and J by 0 bases, leaving 12 bases between them. CDR3 nucleotides: TGTGCCAGCAGCTTAGAGTATGAGGGCGCAACTAATGAAAAACTGTTTTTT. Its protein product is CASSLEYEGATNEKLFF.

The chain carries TRBV7-2 and TRBJ2-7, with 12 bases that match TRBD2. J gave up 6 bases and V 7 bases, and 16 bases lay outside the gene matches. This CDR3 comprises 17 residues. In germline, CDR1 is SGHTA, CDR2 FQGNSA. In DNA, the CDR3 is TGTGCCAGCACCCGCTTCCTAGCGGGAGGGCCCTGGGGCGAGCAGTACTTC. It is translated as CASTRFLAGGPWGEQYF.

This clonotype has ten or more counts. The chain is built from TRBV27 and TRBJ2-2; 11 bases line up with TRBD1. CDR3 length: 15 residues. Germline-derived CDR1 and CDR2 are MNHEY and SMNVEV (reference sequence). V lost 5 bases, J lost 6 bases, and 5 bases stayed unmatched. The CDR3 reads CASSRDRGVAGELFF. The CDR3 coding sequence is TGTGCCAGCAGTCGGGACAGGGGGGTAGCCGGGGAGCTGTTTTTT.

This chain connects TRBV20-1 to TRBJ2-3, with 9 bases identical to TRBD2. The CDR3 totals 19 residues. The J segment lost 1 base and the V segment lost 3 bases, leaving 17 bases of the junction unmatched. CDR1 is DFQATT and CDR2 is SNEGSKA in the germline V gene (reference sequence). The CDR3 DNA is TGCAGTGCTAGCCCTCGTCTGCGGGAGGGCCCGGGGGGCACAGATACGCAGTATTTT. Translation gives CSASPRLREGPGGTDTQYF.

There are many counts of this clonotype. The chain employs TRBV2 and TRBJ1-4, with a tentative D call TRBD1 (6 bases). The V end was cut by 3 bases, the J end by 4 bases, with 9 bases between. Germline V CDR1 and CDR2: SNHLY, FYNNEI. The CDR3 extends over 14 amino acids. The CDR3 DNA is TGTGCCAGCAGTGAGCTACAGGGTAATGAAAAACTGTTTTTT. This translates into CASSELQGNEKLFF. Supplemented by reference TRBV2 and TRBJ1-4, the full variable domain reads EPEVTQTPSHQVTQMGQEVILRCVPISNHLYFYWYRQILGQKVEFLVSFYNNEISEKSEIFDDQFSVERPDGSNFTLKIRSTKLEDSAMYFCASSELQGNEKLFFGSGTQLSVL.